A single sample is the source of the 25 T cell receptor beta chains below, sequenced in a study of glioma-infiltrating T cells after dendritic cell vaccination. Libraries were prepared by immunoSEQ multiplex PCR; TCRdb keeps only in-frame clonotypes and omits some of them. The table shows some 90,000 clones, with 80% to 90% occurring only once. Described time point: after dendritic cell vaccination, including at tumor progression/relapse. Sequenced here: blood, sampled after dendritic cell vaccination. Every receptor here comes from a human donor with glioblastoma.

The V gene is TRBV7-6, the J gene TRBJ2-5, with 9 bases aligning to TRBD2. V trimming: 7 bases; J trimming: 10 bases; junction bases outside the gene matches: 16. The CDR3 extends over 15 amino acids. Germline V gives CDR1 SGHVS, CDR2 FNYEAQ. Written as DNA, the CDR3 is TGTGCCAGCACGCTAGCAGCAGGGGCGGGGGGGAGCCAGTACTTC. Protein sequence: CASTLAAGAGGSQYF.

This clone has a handful of counts. The chain carries TRBV21-1 and TRBJ2-7; the table gives TRBD2 as D, unverified against the DNA. TRBV21-1 is described as a pseudogene. This CDR3 contains 15 residues. For the CDR3, the DNA is TGTGCCAGCAGCATTAGCGGGGGGGCCGGGTACGAGCAGTACTTC. This gives the protein CASSISGGAGYEQYF.

This chain links TRBV27 with TRBJ1-2, with TRBD1 identical over 9 bases. After removal of 5 bases from V and 8 bases from J, the junction contained 9 bases not matched to a gene. The CDR3 extends over 14 amino acids. The germline gives CDR1 MNHEY, CDR2 SMNVEV (reference sequence). CDR3 in amino acids: CASSQNTGGLGYTF. CDR3 DNA sequence: TGTGCCAGCAGTCAGAACACAGGGGGCTTAGGCTACACCTTC.

The rearrangement uses TRBV7-9 and TRBJ1-1; the match to TRBD1 covers 7 bases. V was clipped by 5 bases and J by 0 bases; unmatched bases: 6. CDR3 length: 15 residues. From germline, CDR1 is SEHNR and CDR2 FQNEAQ (reference sequence). This CDR3 reads CASSLGQALNTEAFF. DNA of the CDR3: TGTGCCAGCAGCCTCGGACAGGCCCTGAACACTGAAGCTTTCTTT.

In its sample, this clone was seen once. J is TRBJ1-1 and V is TRBV9; the D gene is possibly TRBD1 (5 bases). CDR3 size: 14 residues. Germline loops: CDR1 SGDLS, CDR2 YYNGEE. V lost 3 bases and J 3 bases, leaving 12 bases between the germline ends. CDR3 protein: CASSDKSGDTEAFF. The DNA for the CDR3 is TGTGCCAGCAGCGATAAGTCGGGGGACACTGAAGCTTTCTTT.

V usage is TRBV19 and J usage is TRBJ2-3; possible D gene TRBD1, 6 bases. In germline, CDR1 is LNHDA, CDR2 SQIVND (reference sequence). Trimming pared 5 bases from V and 5 bases from J, leaving 14 bases between. The CDR3 is 14 amino acids. The CDR3 sequence: CASSPTPTGDTQYF. The CDR3 DNA sequence: TGTGCCAGTAGTCCGACCCCGACAGGAGATACGCAGTATTTT.

The chain has TRBV30 and TRBJ1-1; weak D call: TRBD1 (5 bases). V was shortened by 3 bases and J by 3 bases, with 11 bases between the two germline ends. The length of the CDR3 is 13 residues. CDR1 is GTSNPN and CDR2 is SVGIG in the germline V gene (reference sequence). In nucleotides, the CDR3 is TGTGCCTGGAGCGCCGGGGGGGACACTGAAGCTTTCTTT. The encoded protein is CAWSAGGDTEAFF. Supplemented by reference TRBV30 and TRBJ1-1, the full variable domain reads SQTIHQWPATLVQPVGSPLSLECTVEGTSNPNLYWYRQAAGRGLQLLFYSVGIGQISSEVPQNLSASRPQDRQFILSSKKLLLSDSGFYLCAWSAGGDTEAFFGQGTRLTVV.

The J gene is TRBJ1-6, the V gene TRBV5-1; 8 bases match TRBD1. Trimming cost V 5 bases and J 6 bases; bases outside gene matches: 7. The CDR3 consists of 15 residues. CDR1 is SGHRS and CDR2 is YFSETQ in the germline V gene. The CDR3, as DNA: TGCGCCAGCAGAATTCAGGGGGCGAGTAATTCACCCCTCCACTTT. Its protein is CASRIQGASNSPLHF.

V usage is TRBV6-1 and J usage is TRBJ2-1; the match to TRBD2 covers 10 bases. With V trimmed by 3 bases and J by 7 bases, 6 bases remained unmatched. The CDR3 loop spans 15 amino acids. Germline V gives CDR1 MNHNS, CDR2 SASEGT. The CDR3 DNA is TGTGCCAGCAGTGACCAGCGGGGGGGCCGGAATGAGCAGTTCTTC. Amino acid sequence: CASSDQRGGRNEQFF.

The gene calls are TRBV6-1 and TRBJ1-2; TRBD1 aligns across 9 bases. CDR3 length: 15 amino acids. The germline gives CDR1 MNHNS, CDR2 SASEGT. J gave up 8 bases and V 7 bases, and 14 bases lay outside the gene matches. The CDR3 spells CASTPGTGKERGYTF. The DNA for the CDR3 is TGTGCCAGCACCCCCGGGACAGGGAAGGAAAGGGGCTACACCTTC.

There are a few counts of this clone. Other nucleotide sequences in the sample specify the same CDR3. The V call is TRBV5-1, the J call TRBJ1-3; unclear D gene. The V gene's germline CDR1 is SGHRS and CDR2 YFSETQ. The CDR3 length is 14 residues. Trimming pared 0 bases from V and 4 bases from J, leaving 8 bases between. The CDR3 DNA reads as TGCGCCAGCAGCTTGGGGGGAGCAGGAAACACCATATATTTT. Protein product: CASSLGGAGNTIYF.

The genes are TRBV7-2 and TRBJ1-4, with no clear D. From germline, CDR1 is SGHTA and CDR2 FQGNSA. The ends were cut back, 8 bases at V and 6 bases at J, with 13 bases in the middle. This CDR3 comprises 13 residues. CDR3 in amino acids: CASGLGYDEKLFF. DNA of the CDR3: TGTGCCAGCGGTCTAGGTTATGATGAAAAACTGTTTTTT. The full variable domain, completed using reference TRBV7-2 and TRBJ1-4, is GAGVSQSPSNKVTEKGKDVELRCDPISGHTALYWYRQSLGQGLEFLIYFQGNSAPDKSGLPSDRFSAERTGGSVSTLTIQRTQQEDSAVYLCASGLGYDEKLFFGSGTQLSVL.

Comments on this clone: This sample includes further DNA sequences coding for the same CDR3. This chain links TRBV5-1 with TRBJ1-1; the D is unclear. V dropped 2 bases and J dropped 2 bases, with 7 bases sitting between them. Looked up from germline, CDR1 is SGHRS and CDR2 is YFSETQ. This CDR3 region has 13 residues. The CDR3 sequence is CASSLLVNTEAFF. The CDR3 DNA reads TGCGCCAGCAGCTTATTAGTTAACACTGAAGCTTTCTTT.

The J gene is TRBJ2-7, the V gene TRBV7-9, with D possibly TRBD2 on 7 matching bases. V was pared by 5 bases and J by 2 bases, with 19 bases between. Looked up from germline, CDR1 is SEHNR and CDR2 is FQNEAQ (reference sequence). This CDR3 region has 16 residues. For the CDR3, the DNA is TGTGCCAGCAGCCCCGAGGGGGGGGGTCGGACCTACGAGCAGTACTTC. Encoded protein: CASSPEGGGRTYEQYF.

The genes are TRBV6-4 and TRBJ1-1; the D gene is possibly TRBD1 (5 bases). There are 13 residues in the CDR3. The V end lost 6 bases, the J end lost 3 bases, and 11 bases lay between the germline ends. Germline lookup yields CDR1 MRHNA and CDR2 SNTAGT. DNA of the CDR3: TGTGCCAGCAGGGAAGACAGCTACACTGAAGCTTTCTTT. Translated, it gives CASREDSYTEAFF.

V gene TRBV11-2 combines with J gene TRBJ2-4; 10 nucleotides line up with TRBD2. The germline V gene has CDR1 SGHAT and CDR2 FQNNGV. With 6 bases clipped from V and 7 bases from J, the junction kept 6 bases outside the gene matches. This CDR3 spans 14 amino acids. The CDR3 nucleotides are TGTGCCAGCAGGGAAGCGGGAGGGGGGAACATTCAGTACTTC. This gives the protein CASREAGGGNIQYF.

The genes are TRBV4-1 and TRBJ2-1; 8 bases map to TRBD2. V dropped 4 bases and J dropped 5; count of bases not matched to a gene: 10. The length of the CDR3 is 16 residues. Germline assignment: CDR1 MGHRA and CDR2 YSYEKL. The CDR3 region is CASSPLSGRGDNEQFF. In DNA form, the CDR3 reads TGCGCCAGCAGCCCTCTCAGCGGGAGAGGGGACAATGAGCAGTTCTTC.

This chain joins TRBV29-1 and TRBJ2-1; D is undetermined. The CDR3 consists of 16 residues. CDR1 and CDR2 (germline): SQVTM, ANQGSEA. Trimming removed 0 bases from V and 0 bases from J, with 12 bases in between. The CDR3 coding sequence is TGCAGCGTTGAAGATCTAGACCCGAGCTCCTACAATGAGCAGTTCTTC. Protein product: CSVEDLDPSSYNEQFF.

The chain links TRBV6-1 to TRBJ1-2, with no clear D. CDR3 length: 14 amino acids. V was pared by 8 bases and J by 0 bases, with 13 bases between. Germline CDR1 is MNHNS and CDR2 is SASEGT. The CDR3 loop reads CASGPGAPNYGYTF. The CDR3 DNA sequence: TGTGCCAGCGGCCCAGGTGCCCCTAACTATGGCTACACCTTC.

The chain links TRBV5-4 to TRBJ1-2; possible D gene TRBD1, 5 bases. This CDR3 is 15 amino acids long. Looked up from germline, CDR1 is SGHNT and CDR2 is YYREEE (reference sequence). V dropped 6 bases and J dropped 4 bases, with 19 bases sitting between them. The CDR3, as DNA: TGTGCCAGCAATCCGCCGGGCAGGGATGTCTATGGCTACACCTTC. Encoded protein: CASNPPGRDVYGYTF. Full variable domain (remainder filled in from reference TRBV5-4 and TRBJ1-2): ETGVTQSPTHLIKTRGQQVTLRCSSQSGHNTVSWYQQALGQGPQFIFQYYREEENGRGNFPPRFSGLQFPNYSSELNVNALELDDSALYLCASNPPGRDVYGYTFGSGTRLTVV.

The rearrangement joins TRBV6-5 to TRBJ2-7, with 7 positions matching TRBD1. J gave up 4 bases and V 0 bases, and 6 bases lay outside the gene matches. CDR3 size: 15 residues. Germline CDR1 and CDR2: MNHEY and SVGAGI. In DNA form, the CDR3 reads TGTGCCAGCAGTTACTCGGCAGGGGGTGGTTACGAGCAGTACTTC. Protein product: CASSYSAGGGYEQYF.

This chain uses TRBV11-3 with TRBJ2-2; 7 nucleotides agree with TRBD1. The CDR3 runs 14 residues. V lost 3 bases to trimming and J lost 7 bases; unmatched junction nucleotides: 5. Germline V lookup: CDR1 SGHNT, CDR2 YENEEA. CDR3 nucleotide sequence: TGTGCCAGCAGCTTTGCAGGGGGATTCGGGGAGCTGTTTTTT. Translating it yields CASSFAGGFGELFF.

In its sample, this clone ranks as medium-sized. This sequence joins TRBV9 and TRBJ2-7; D is uncertain. Germline CDR1 is SGDLS and CDR2 is YYNGEE. CDR3 length: 15 residues. The V and J ends lost 0 bases and 2 bases respectively, with 12 bases between them. CDR3 coding DNA: TGTGCCAGCAGCGTAGAGGCAGGCCTTCCCTACGAGCAGTACTTC. This encodes CASSVEAGLPYEQYF.

V and J are TRBV15 and TRBJ1-1, with a tentative D call TRBD1 (6 bases). This CDR3 comprises 14 residues. V lost 6 bases to trimming and J lost 1 base, with 12 bases between them. The germline V gene has CDR1 LNHNV and CDR2 YYDKDF (reference sequence). The CDR3 loop reads CATRDSSTNTEAFF. CDR3 nucleotide sequence: TGTGCCACCAGGGACAGCTCTACGAACACTGAAGCTTTCTTT.

CDR3 in amino acids: CASSLQMADTQYF. The CDR3, as DNA: TGTGCCAGCAGCCTTCAGATGGCAGATACGCAGTATTTT. This rearrangement joins TRBV14 to TRBJ2-3, with unresolved D. Trimming removed 4 bases from V and 4 bases from J, with 9 bases in between. The CDR3 covers 13 residues. The germline V gene has CDR1 SGHDN and CDR2 FVKESK.